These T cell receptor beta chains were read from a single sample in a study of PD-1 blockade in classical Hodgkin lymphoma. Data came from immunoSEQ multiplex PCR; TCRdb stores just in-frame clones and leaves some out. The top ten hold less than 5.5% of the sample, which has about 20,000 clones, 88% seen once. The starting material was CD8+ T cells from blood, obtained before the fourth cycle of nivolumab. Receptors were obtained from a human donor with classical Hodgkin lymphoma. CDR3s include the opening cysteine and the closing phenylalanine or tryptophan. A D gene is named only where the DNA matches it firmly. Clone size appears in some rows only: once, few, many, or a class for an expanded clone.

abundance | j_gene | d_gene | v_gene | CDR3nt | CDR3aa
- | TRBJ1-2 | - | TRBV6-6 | TGTGCCAGCAGGGAGTACACTAACTATGGCTACACCTTC | CASREYTNYGYTF
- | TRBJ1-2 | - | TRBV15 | TGTGCCACCAGCAGAGGGGGGAGCGATGGCTACACCTTC | CATSRGGSDGYTF
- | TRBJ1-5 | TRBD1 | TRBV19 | TGTGCCAGTAGTATAGGGACAGGTGGGGAGCATTTT | CASSIGTGGEHF
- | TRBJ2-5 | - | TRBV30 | TGTGCCTGGAGTCTGGCGTCCTGGAGCAACCCCCAAGAGACCCAGTACTTC | CAWSLASWSNPQETQYF
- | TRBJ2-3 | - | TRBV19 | TGTGCCAGTATTGCGGGACCCACAGATACGCAGTATTTT | CASIAGPTDTQYF
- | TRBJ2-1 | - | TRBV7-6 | TGTGCCAGCAGCTTAGCGGGCCGTCACAATGAGCAGTTCTTC | CASSLAGRHNEQFF
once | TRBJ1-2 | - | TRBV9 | TGTGCCAGCAGCGCCGAGTATGGCTACACCTTC | CASSAEYGYTF
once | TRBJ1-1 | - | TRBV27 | TGTGCCAGCAGTTTCATTTTTTCAGGGACTGAAGCTTTCTTT | CASSFIFSGTEAFF
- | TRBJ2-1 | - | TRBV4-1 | TGCGCCAGCAGCCAAGGCGCGGAGGGCTACAATGAGCAGTTCTTC | CASSQGAEGYNEQFF
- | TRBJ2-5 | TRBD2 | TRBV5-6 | TGTGCCAGCAGCTTGGGTGGGGGGGAAGAGACCCAGTACTTC | CASSLGGGEETQYF
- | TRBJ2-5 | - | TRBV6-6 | TGTGCCAGCAGTCTAGGGGAGACCCAGTACTTC | CASSLGETQYF
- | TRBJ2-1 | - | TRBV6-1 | TGTGCCAGCAGTGAATGGCTACTAGGGGATCACAATGAGCAGTTCTTC | CASSEWLLGDHNEQFF
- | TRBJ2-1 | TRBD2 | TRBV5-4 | TGTGCCAGCAGCTCGGAGCGAGCGGGAGGGCCCCCCGAGCAGTTCTTC | CASSSERAGGPPEQFF
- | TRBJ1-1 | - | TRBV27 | TGTGCCAGCAGGACTTGGGAACGGGCTGAAGCTTTCTTT | CASRTWERAEAFF
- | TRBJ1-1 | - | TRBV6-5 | TGTGCCAGCAGTCTACTCGGGCGTAATGAAGCTTTCTTT | CASSLLGRNEAFF
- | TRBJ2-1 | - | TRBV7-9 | TGTGCCAGCAGCTCACTAAAAACCCAGGGTGGTCAGTTCTTC | CASSSLKTQGGQFF
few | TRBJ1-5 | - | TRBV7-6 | TGTGCCAGCAGCTCAGCAGGCAATCAGCCCCAGCATTTT | CASSSAGNQPQHF
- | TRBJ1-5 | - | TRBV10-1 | TGCGCCACCTGGGACTTTCAGCCCCAGCATTTT | CATWDFQPQHF
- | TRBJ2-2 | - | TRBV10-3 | TGTGCCATCAGTGAGTCCCAGCCAGGGGTAACCGGGGAGCTGTTTTTT | CAISESQPGVTGELFF
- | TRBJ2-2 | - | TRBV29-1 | TGCAGCGTGATGATGAACACCGGGGAGCTGTTTTTT | CSVMMNTGELFF
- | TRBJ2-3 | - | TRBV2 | TGTGCCAGCAGGGCTTTAGCTTTAGCAGATACGCAGTATTTT | CASRALALADTQYF
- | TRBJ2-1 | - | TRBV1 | TGCACCAGCAGCTTTCTCCCGACTCGGCGGTTGAATACAAGGGACAATGAGCAGTTCTTC | CTSSFLPTRRLNTRDNEQFF
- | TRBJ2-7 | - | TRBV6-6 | TGTGCCAGCAGTTACGAGGGTCAGGGAGGCTACGAGCAGTACTTC | CASSYEGQGGYEQYF
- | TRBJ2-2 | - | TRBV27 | TGTGCCAGCAGTTACTACAGGGATGGTATCGGGGAGCTGTTTTTT | CASSYYRDGIGELFF
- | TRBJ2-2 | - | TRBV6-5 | TGTGCCAGCAGTTACGGGGAGAGCGGGGAGCTGTTTTTT | CASSYGESGELFF
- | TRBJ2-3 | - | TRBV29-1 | TGCAGCCTAAGGAGCCTAAGCACAGATACGCAGTATTTT | CSLRSLSTDTQYF
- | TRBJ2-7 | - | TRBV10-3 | TGTGCCATCAGCCCAGGGTCGGACGAGCAGTACTTC | CAISPGSDEQYF
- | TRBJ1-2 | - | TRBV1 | TGCACCAGCAGCCGCTCCGGGACAGTTAACTATGGCTACACCTTC | CTSSRSGTVNYGYTF
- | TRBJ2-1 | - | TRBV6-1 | TGTGCCAGCAGGGGGGGGCTAGCGGCATACAATGAGCAGTTCTTC | CASRGGLAAYNEQFF
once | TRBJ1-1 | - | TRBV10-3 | TGTGCCATCAGGGATCAGGCGACATCGAACACTGAAGCTTTCTTT | CAIRDQATSNTEAFF
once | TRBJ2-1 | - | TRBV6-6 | TGTGCCAGCAGTCCAACAGCAAAATCCAATGATGGGCAGTTCTTC | CASSPTAKSNDGQFF
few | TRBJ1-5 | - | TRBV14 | TGTGCCAGCAGCCAAGCCCTCAATCAGCCCCAGCATTTT | CASSQALNQPQHF
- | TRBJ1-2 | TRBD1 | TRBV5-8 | TGTGCCAGCAGCACCGACAGGGTTTACGACTATGGCTACACCTTC | CASSTDRVYDYGYTF
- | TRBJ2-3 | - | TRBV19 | TGTGCCAGTAGTATTACGGGGGAAGGCGCAGATACGCAGTATTTT | CASSITGEGADTQYF
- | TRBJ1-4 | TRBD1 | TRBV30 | TGTGCCTGGAGTACCGGGACAGGGATCCTTAATGAAAAACTGTTTTTT | CAWSTGTGILNEKLFF
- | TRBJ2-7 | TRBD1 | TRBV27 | TGTGCCAGCAGTCCCTCGGCCGGGACAGAAGTCTACGAGCAGTACTTC | CASSPSAGTEVYEQYF
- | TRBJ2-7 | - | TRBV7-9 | TGTGCCAGCAGCTTAGTCGTGGGAACTGAGGGGCAGTACTTC | CASSLVVGTEGQYF
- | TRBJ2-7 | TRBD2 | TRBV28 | TGTGCCAGCAGTTCTCACACCAGACTAGCGGGAGTAGTCGAGCAGTACTTC | CASSSHTRLAGVVEQYF
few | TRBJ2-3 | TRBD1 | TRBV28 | TGTGCCAGCACCACTCCCCCGGGACAGGGGCCAGATACGCAGTATTTT | CASTTPPGQGPDTQYF
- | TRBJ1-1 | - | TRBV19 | TGTGCCAGTAGTATATTTTCGATGCCGAACACTGAAGCTTTCTTT | CASSIFSMPNTEAFF
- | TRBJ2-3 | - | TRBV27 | TGTGCCAGCAGCCGTGGAGGGGATACGCAGTATTTT | CASSRGGDTQYF
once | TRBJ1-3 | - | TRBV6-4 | TGTGCCAGCAGTGACTCGAAGACTTCGGATGGGGGAAACACCATATATTTT | CASSDSKTSDGGNTIYF
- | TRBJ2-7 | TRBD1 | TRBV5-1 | TGCGCCAGCAGTTTTGGACAGGGCTCCTACGAGCAGTACTTC | CASSFGQGSYEQYF
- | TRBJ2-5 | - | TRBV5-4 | TGTGCCAGCAGCTTGGGTCCAGGAGGGGGAGAGACCCAGTACTTC | CASSLGPGGGETQYF
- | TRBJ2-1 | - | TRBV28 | TGTGCCAGCAGTTTAGGGCCTTACAATGAGCAGTTCTTC | CASSLGPYNEQFF
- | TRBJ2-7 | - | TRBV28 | TGTGCCAGCAGTTTAGTCGAGCAGTACTTC | CASSLVEQYF
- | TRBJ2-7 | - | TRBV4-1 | TGCGCCAGCAGCCAAGCGGCAGTAGGCTACGAGCAGTACTTC | CASSQAAVGYEQYF
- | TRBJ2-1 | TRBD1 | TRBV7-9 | TGTGCCAGCAGCCAGATAAGAACCGGGACAGGGAGGAATGAGCAGTTCTTC | CASSQIRTGTGRNEQFF
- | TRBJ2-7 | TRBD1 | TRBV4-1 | TGCGCCAGCAGCCACCGACAGGGGAAAGCCTACGAGCAGTACTTC | CASSHRQGKAYEQYF